The present TCR beta chain was sequenced within a study of CD8+CD57+ T cells in acquired aplastic anemia. In the study overall: Sorted CD4+ and CD8+ cells gave an average of 3.2 ug of DNA. Reads per healthy sample averaged roughly 9.9 million (CD4+) and 11 million to 12 million (CD8+). Study findings and constraints: For CD8+ Simpson's diversity, patients and controls showed no significant difference.

The trim removed 9 bases at V and 3 bases at J, leaving 10 bases unmatched. Germline CDR1 reads SNHLY; CDR2 reads FYNNEI. The CDR3 consists of 14 residues. On this clonotype itself: Its antigen is still unknown.

Genomic DNA served as template for TCR beta VDJ and CDR3 profiling. TCRdb redid the calling of the reads with MiXCR, one entry per CDR3 protein. The sample has about 210,000 distinct CDR3 sequences, about a third seen once. This TCR was recovered from a human donor in good health, serving as a control. The chain combines TRBV2 with TRBJ2-7, with 8 bases identical to TRBD1. Specimen: sorted CD4+, CD8+, or CD8+CD57+ T cells (not recorded which) from PBMCs. CDR3 nucleotide sequence: TGTGCCAGTCTCCCCGGACAGGGAAGCTACGAGCAGTACTTC. This encodes CASLPGQGSYEQYF.